Below, one TCR beta chain is given with its context. This sample is part of a study of CD8+ T cells in alopecia areata. Extracted RNA was reverse transcribed, and the resulting cDNA served as sequencing template. Profiled with immunoSEQ multiplex PCR; TCRdb holds only in-frame clones, not every one. The sample yields 150,000 to 200,000 clones, roughly 60% seen once. Germline CDR1 and CDR2: MGHDK and SYGVNS. V lost 6 bases to trimming and J lost 5 bases; unmatched junction nucleotides: 5. The CDR3 totals 14 residues. The receptor's source is a human donor with alopecia areata. The starting material was CD4+ T cells sorted from blood, obtained at week 0. The chain recombines TRBV25-1 with TRBJ2-1, with 9 bases fitting TRBD2. The DNA for the CDR3 is TGTGCCAGCAGACGAGCGGGGGGAAACAATGAGCAGTTCTTC. As protein: CASRRAGGNNEQFF.